This is a list of T cell receptor beta chains from one sample in a study of Graves' ophthalmopathy and Graves' hyperthyroidism. TCRdb reanalysed the multiplex PCR reads using MiXCR and keeps one entry per CDR3 protein. Of hundreds of thousands of distinct CDR3 sequences in the sample, around a fifth were seen once. Material for sequencing was peripheral blood. These receptors were obtained from a woman under 30 with stable Graves' hyperthyroidism. Some clones in this sample may be carry-over from other donors' samples. CDR3s include the opening cysteine and the closing phenylalanine or tryptophan. A D gene is named only where the DNA matches it firmly. Only part of the rows carry a size: once, few, many, or a class if the clone is expanded.

j_call v_call clone_size d_call cdr3_nt cdr3_aa
TRBJ2-1 TRBV2 NA TRBD2 TGTGCCAGCAGACCGGGACTAGCGGTTGACAATGAGCAGTTCTTC CASRPGLAVDNEQFF
TRBJ1-1 TRBV5-1 many NA TGCGCCAGCAGCCCCCGGAATACACCTCTGAACACTGAAGCTTTCTTT CASSPRNTPLNTEAFF
TRBJ2-5 TRBV28 NA NA TGTGCCAGCAGCACTCAAGGACAGTTACAAGAGACCCAGTACTTC CASSTQGQLQETQYF
TRBJ1-1 TRBV12-5 many NA TGTGCTAGTGGTTTCGGGGCCGAAGCTTTCTTT CASGFGAEAFF
TRBJ2-4 TRBV24-1 few NA TGTGCCACCAGTGATTATCGTGGGACGGCCGAAGAACAAATAGCCAAAAACATTCAGTACTTC CATSDYRGTAEEQIAKNIQYF
TRBJ2-7 TRBV6-1 many TRBD1 TGTGCCAGCAGCGGCCGTGGGACAGGGTTGTACGAGCAGTACTTC CASSGRGTGLYEQYF
TRBJ1-1 TRBV4-1 NA TRBD1 TGCGCCAGCAGCCAAGGACCGGGACAGGGGGTCACTGAAGCTTTCTTT CASSQGPGQGVTEAFF
TRBJ1-1 TRBV6-5 NA NA TGTGCCAGCAGTTACCGGGGGCTGGAAAACACTGAAGCTTGCTTT CASSYRGLENTEACF
TRBJ1-6 TRBV11-3 few TRBD1 TGTGCCAGCAGCCTCGGACAGGGTAATAATTCACACCTCCACTTT CASSLGQGNNSHLHF
TRBJ2-7 TRBV19 NA TRBD2 TGTGCCACCGCGGGGGGGAACTACGAGCAGTACTTC CATAGGNYEQYF
TRBJ2-7 TRBV28 many NA TGTGCCAGCACTCGCACTGCCGACGGACACTACGAGCAGTACTTC CASTRTADGHYEQYF
TRBJ1-5 TRBV12-3/TRBV12-4 few NA TGTGCCAGCAGTTTTAGACGCCCTGTTGGGCCCCAGCATTTT CASSFRRPVGPQHF
TRBJ1-1 TRBV6-1 NA TRBD1 TGTGCCAGCAGTCCTCCTGGACAGGGGGCAAGGGACACTGAAGCTTTCTTT CASSPPGQGARDTEAFF
TRBJ2-2 TRBV12-3/TRBV12-4 many NA TGTGCCAGCAGTTTACTCGGGCAGTCGAACACCGGGGAGCTGTTTTTT CASSLLGQSNTGELFF
TRBJ2-5 TRBV24-1 many NA TGTGCCACCAGTGACCCCGGACGGGACCAAGAGACCCAGTACTTC CATSDPGRDQETQYF
TRBJ1-5 TRBV19 many NA TGTGCCAGTAGTATAGAGACACGGTTATCGCCCCAGCATTTT CASSIETRLSPQHF
TRBJ1-2 TRBV12-3/TRBV12-4 few NA TGTGCCAGCAGTTTGCGGGGGCGAAGTGGCTACACCTTC CASSLRGRSGYTF
TRBJ1-5 TRBV2 NA NA TGTGCCAGCAGACCGGACAGAGATCAGCCCCAGCATTTT CASRPDRDQPQHF
TRBJ2-2 TRBV7-3 many NA TGTGCCAGCAGCTTTGGAGCTACGAACACCGGGGAGCTGTTTTTT CASSFGATNTGELFF
TRBJ2-7 TRBV4-2 many NA TGTGCCAGCAGCCAAGTCAGTGGCCCCGGAGTTTCATACGAGCAGTACTTC CASSQVSGPGVSYEQYF
TRBJ2-7 TRBV4-1 NA TRBD2 TGCGCCAGCAGCCACCCCTTAGGGACTATCTACGAGCAGTACTTC CASSHPLGTIYEQYF
TRBJ1-2 TRBV4-3 many NA TGCGCCAGCAGCCAAGATAGTCAGTTCTATGGCTACACCTTC CASSQDSQFYGYTF
TRBJ2-6 TRBV25-1 many TRBD1 TGTGCCAGCAGTATCGGGACAGGGGGCGGTGGGGCCAACGTCCTGACTTTC CASSIGTGGGGANVLTF
TRBJ1-5 TRBV5-1 few NA TGCGCCAGCAGCACCGGAGAGAATAGCAATCAGCCCCAGCATTTT CASSTGENSNQPQHF
TRBJ2-5 TRBV11-2 NA TRBD1 TGTGCCAGCAGCTTCCTTGGGACAGAAAAAGAGACCCAGTACTTC CASSFLGTEKETQYF
TRBJ2-2 TRBV19 NA NA TGTGCCAGTAGTATGGGAGTAACCGGGGAGCTGTTTTTT CASSMGVTGELFF
TRBJ2-5 TRBV6-1 NA NA TGTGCCAGCAGTGGGGGTGGACAGCCTCTGGGGGAGACCCAGTACTTC CASSGGGQPLGETQYF
TRBJ1-2 TRBV7-3 many NA TGTGCCAGCAGCTTAAACGGCGGAACTAACTATGGCTACACCTTC CASSLNGGTNYGYTF
TRBJ2-5 TRBV4-1 NA NA TGCGCCAGCAGCCAGGAAAATCGAGGGCAGGGTATAGAGACCCAGTACTTC CASSQENRGQGIETQYF
TRBJ1-2 TRBV20-1 many TRBD1 TGCAGTGCTAGAGATAACCGCCGGGACAGGGGTTCGTATGGCTACACCTTC CSARDNRRDRGSYGYTF
TRBJ2-6 TRBV6-1 NA TRBD1 TGTGCCAGCAGCAGGGGACAGGGGGCCGATGGGGCCAACGTCCTGACTTTC CASSRGQGADGANVLTF
TRBJ1-1 TRBV29-1 many NA TGCAGCGTTCAGATATTGAACACTGAAGCTTTCTTT CSVQILNTEAFF
TRBJ2-7 TRBV2 NA TRBD1 TGTGCCAGCTTGACAGGGGCACGGTCCTACGAGCAGTACTTC CASLTGARSYEQYF
TRBJ1-2 TRBV4-2 many TRBD1 TGTGCCAGCAGCCGGGACAGGATTAACTATGGCTACACCTTC CASSRDRINYGYTF
TRBJ2-7 TRBV29-1 NA NA TGCAGCGTGTCCCGGGACGGTCACACGGAGCAGTACTTC CSVSRDGHTEQYF
TRBJ1-2 TRBV24-1 NA TRBD1 TGTGCCACCAGTGATTCGTACAGGGGGCCCGGCTACACCTTC CATSDSYRGPGYTF
TRBJ2-5 TRBV13 many TRBD1 TGTGCCAGCAGCCGAAAAGGGGGCGGGTACCAAGAGACCCAGTACTTC CASSRKGGGYQETQYF